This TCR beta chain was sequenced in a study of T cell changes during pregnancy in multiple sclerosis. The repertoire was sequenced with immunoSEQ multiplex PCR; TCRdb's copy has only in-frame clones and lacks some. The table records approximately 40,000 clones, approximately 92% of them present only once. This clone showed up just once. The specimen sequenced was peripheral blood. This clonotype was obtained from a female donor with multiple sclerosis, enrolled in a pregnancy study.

The CDR3 here is CASSVEGINGYTF. CDR3 nucleotides: TGTGCCAGCAGCGTAGAGGGGATTAATGGCTACACCTTC. The chain couples TRBV9 to TRBJ1-2; possibly TRBD1 for D (5 bases). The germline V gene encodes CDR1 SGDLS and CDR2 YYNGEE. With 0 bases removed from V and 6 bases from J, the gap between germline ends came to 9 bases. The CDR3 is 13 residues long.